The rows below give T cell receptor beta chains drawn from one sample of a study of CD8+CD57+ T cells in acquired aplastic anemia. Using its own MiXCR run on the reads, TCRdb lists one record per CDR3 protein. This table has some 200,000 distinct CDR3 sequences, approximately 48% appearing once. Sequenced material: sorted CD4+, CD8+, or CD8+CD57+ T cells (not recorded which) from PBMCs. The receptor source for this set is a human donor with aplastic anemia. Both conserved end residues are part of each CDR3. A D gene is named only where the DNA matches it firmly. For some rows the clone size is stated as once, few or many, or as a class when expanded; others skip it.

length,V,J,D,size,CDR3,DNA
13,TRBV5-1,TRBJ2-2,.,.,CASSVALTGELFF,TGCGCCAGCAGCGTGGCCCTCACCGGGGAGCTGTTTTTT
16,TRBV10-3,TRBJ1-1,.,.,CAISESVEGPNTEAFF,TGTGCCATCAGTGAGTCGGTAGAGGGCCCGAACACTGAAGCTTTCTTT
14,TRBV7-2,TRBJ2-7,.,.,CASSFDMNSYEQYF,TGTGCCAGCAGCTTCGATATGAACTCCTACGAGCAGTACTTC
14,TRBV7-9,TRBJ1-1,.,.,CASSPWVGPTEAFF,TGTGCCAGCAGCCCCTGGGTGGGGCCCACTGAAGCTTTCTTT
16,TRBV15,TRBJ2-2,TRBD1,.,CATSRGQGGNTGELFF,TGTGCCACCAGCAGAGGACAGGGGGGGAACACCGGGGAGCTGTTTTTT
16,TRBV19,TRBJ1-2,.,many,CASSPVQRGSNYGYTF,TGTGCCAGTAGTCCCGTCCAAAGAGGGAGTAACTATGGCTACACCTTC
16,TRBV5-1,TRBJ2-7,TRBD1,.,CASSSEYAQGLSEQYF,TGCGCCAGCAGCTCCGAGTACGCACAGGGGCTTAGCGAGCAGTACTTC
14,TRBV9,TRBJ1-1,TRBD1,.,CASSGGQGNTEAFF,TGTGCCAGCAGCGGCGGACAGGGGAACACTGAAGCTTTCTTT
15,TRBV24-1,TRBJ2-1,.,.,CATSPPGSSYNEQFF,TGTGCCACCAGTCCTCCGGGCAGCTCCTACAATGAGCAGTTCTTC
15,TRBV5-4,TRBJ1-6,.,.,CASSLGGADYSPLHF,TGTGCCAGCAGCTTGGGGGGGGCAGATTATTCACCCCTCCACTTT
18,TRBV11-1,TRBJ2-1,.,.,CASSSRALRAPTNNEQFF,TGTGCCAGCAGCTCTAGGGCCCTCAGGGCGCCAACAAACAATGAGCAGTTCTTC
15,TRBV10-1,TRBJ1-5,TRBD1,few,CASRPGQGANQPQHF,TGCGCCAGCAGGCCGGGACAGGGGGCGAATCAGCCCCAGCATTTT
18,TRBV5-1,TRBJ2-2,TRBD2,.,CASSSGLAGLSSTGELFF,TGCGCCAGCAGCTCGGGACTAGCGGGGCTATCGTCAACCGGGGAGCTGTTTTTT
11,TRBV7-3,TRBJ1-3,.,.,CAVLSGNTIYF,TGTGCCGTACTCTCTGGAAACACCATATATTTT
12,TRBV7-9,TRBJ2-2,.,.,CASPAGTGELFF,TGTGCCAGTCCGGCTGGGACCGGGGAGCTGTTTTTT
15,TRBV28,TRBJ1-1,.,once,CASLGAFAGNTEAFF,TGTGCCAGCCTGGGGGCCTTCGCGGGGAACACTGAAGCTTTCTTT
14,TRBV19,TRBJ1-2,.,.,CASRITSERHGYTF,TGTGCCAGTAGGATTACCTCGGAGAGGCATGGCTACACCTTC
14,TRBV9,TRBJ2-5,.,once,CASSVGPGQETQYF,TGTGCCAGCAGCGTAGGACCAGGTCAAGAGACCCAGTACTTC
14,TRBV19,TRBJ2-6,.,.,CASSQLSGANVLTF,TGTGCCAGTAGCCAACTATCTGGGGCCAACGTCCTGACTTTC
13,TRBV20-1,TRBJ2-7,.,.,CSASGQVPYEQYF,TGCAGTGCTAGTGGGCAGGTTCCCTACGAGCAGTACTTC
11,TRBV19,TRBJ1-2,.,many,CASSRSLGYTF,TGTGCCAGTAGTAGGTCCCTTGGCTACACCTTC
14,TRBV20-1,TRBJ2-7,.,few,CSARDRRTTYEQYF,TGCAGTGCTAGAGATCGTAGGACAACCTACGAGCAGTACTTC
15,TRBV6-1,TRBJ1-2,TRBD1,once,CARTTGARGNYGYTF,TGTGCCAGGACAACAGGGGCGCGGGGGAACTATGGCTACACCTTC
14,TRBV2,TRBJ2-2,TRBD2,.,CASLGEGWAGELFF,TGTGCCAGCCTCGGGGAGGGCTGGGCCGGGGAGCTGTTTTTT
17,TRBV7-3,TRBJ1-2,.,many,CASSLTVRSAGIEDYTF,TGTGCCAGCAGCTTAACGGTGCGGTCGGCAGGGATCGAAGACTACACCTTC
13,TRBV11-1,TRBJ2-7,TRBD1,.,CASTGTGAYEQYF,TGTGCCAGCACCGGGACAGGGGCCTACGAGCAGTACTTC
12,TRBV20-1,TRBJ1-1,.,.,CSARVDEGEAFF,TGCAGTGCTAGAGTCGACGAGGGTGAAGCTTTCTTT
13,TRBV30,TRBJ1-1,.,.,CAWSVTYNTEAFF,TGTGCCTGGAGTGTAACATATAACACTGAAGCTTTCTTT
14,TRBV9,TRBJ1-1,TRBD1,.,CASSGDRGWTEAFF,TGTGCCAGCAGCGGGGACAGGGGCTGGACTGAAGCTTTCTTT
14,TRBV6-5,TRBJ1-3,.,.,CASSYRFSGNTIYF,TGTGCCAGCAGTTACCGGTTCTCTGGAAACACCATATATTTT
14,TRBV7-6,TRBJ2-1,.,.,CASSPRVVYNEQFF,TGTGCCAGCAGTCCCAGGGTCGTCTACAATGAGCAGTTCTTC
12,TRBV20-1,TRBJ2-3,.,.,CSGSGDTDTQYF,TGCAGTGGTTCTGGGGACACAGATACGCAGTATTTT
14,TRBV10-1,TRBJ2-5,TRBD2,.,CASSGLTSRGTQYF,TGCGCCAGCAGTGGCCTGACTAGCCGTGGGACCCAGTACTTC
15,TRBV5-1,TRBJ1-6,TRBD1,once,CASSLGTGEYSPLHF,TGCGCCAGCAGCTTGGGGACAGGGGAATATTCACCCCTCCACTTT
16,TRBV11-3,TRBJ2-4,.,many,CASSPPFRLGGNIQYF,TGTGCCAGCAGCCCCCCTTTCAGACTGGGAGGAAACATTCAGTACTTC
14,TRBV5-1,TRBJ1-2,TRBD1,few,CASSSRQGGDGYTF,TGCGCCAGCAGCTCGAGACAGGGTGGGGATGGCTACACCTTC
13,TRBV24-1,TRBJ2-1,TRBD1,.,CDTDRASYNEQFF,TGTGACACCGACAGGGCTTCCTACAATGAGCAGTTCTTC
17,TRBV25-1,TRBJ1-1,TRBD1,many,CASSDASGQGGVTEAFF,TGTGCCAGCAGTGACGCTTCGGGACAGGGGGGAGTCACTGAAGCTTTCTTT
14,TRBV20-1,TRBJ2-7,.,many,CSARSGTAPGEQYF,TGCAGTGCTAGATCCGGGACGGCCCCAGGCGAGCAGTACTTC
15,TRBV7-2,TRBJ2-1,.,many,CASSMLGGFNNEQFF,TGTGCCAGCAGCATGTTGGGGGGCTTTAACAATGAGCAGTTCTTC